The present TCR beta chain was sequenced within a study of identical twins (dated by TCRdb to the mid-2010s). In terms of the full investigation: The study deep-sequenced TCR alpha and beta repertoires from monozygotic twins, unrelated adults of various ages and cord blood to test whether fetal clonotypes persist. Replicate twin experiments were performed at different times using different library preparation protocols to rule out contamination.

Overall study outcomes, separate from this receptor: Compared with coincidental sharing between unrelated individuals, out-of-frame TCR alpha sequences shared between twins showed an excess of sequences with low generation probability. Zero-insertion analyses could be partly confounded by invariant T cells such as MAIT and iNKT, though diverse VJ usage argued against such confounding for most clonotypes. A weaker excess of twin sharing was found in beta out-of-frame sequences because the signal-to-noise ratio was lowered by fewer shared sequences. Because the same donors could not be followed over many years, the conclusions relied on cross-sectional statistical analysis. Fewer insertions were carried by abundant cord blood beta clonotypes, a similar but weaker trend appeared in young adult naive repertoires, and no such trend appeared in memory repertoires. In monozygotic twins, out-of-frame TCR alpha sharing was systematically underestimated by recombination models, although the models agreed with sharing between unrelated individuals.

Notes on this clonotype: There is no known antigen for this receptor. No qualities accompany the bases; no much larger clone lies one base away.

Every donor was a healthy Caucasian. Three pairs of female monozygotic twins, all aged roughly 18 to 29 years, made up the twin cohort. Peripheral blood mononuclear cells were used as the source from which RNA for TCR libraries was isolated. The library came from 5' RACE. Sequencer: Illumina HiSeq 2000. A universal primer binding site was introduced by template switching, and a unique molecular identifier was present in the final cDNA, enabling accurate counting of TCR cDNA molecules. First-strand cDNA for TCR alpha and beta chains was synthesized from specific primers in the conserved constant-segment region. Each cDNA library was double barcoded, with a SMART-Mk sample barcode plus Illumina barcodes, to control for contamination. TruSeq adapter sequences along with Illumina sample barcodes were introduced in two successive PCR steps. The Illumina HiSeq platform was used with custom primers to sequence TCR alpha and beta cDNA libraries. In the authors' own workflow: Raw reads were processed with MiGEC to extract unique molecular identifiers, and MiXCR was used to determine CDR3 positions. Recombination models were inferred per individual with the repgenHMM and IGoR tools using an EM algorithm. Shared clonotype analysis was performed with the tcR package in R, normalizing sharing by the product of cloneset sizes. To study raw recombination without the effects of thymic and clonal selection, out-of-frame nonproductive sequences were analyzed. TCRdb took the public reads, trimmed them with fastp at Q25, ran MiXCR for clone calling and kept in-frame beta chains. Rows matching on CDR3 protein sequence are summarized as one entry with the most common DNA and genes. Clone size and V and J calls follow TCRdb, not the original study. In this sample the table shows under 900,000 distinct CDR3 sequences, 10% to 15% of which occur a single time. The ten largest clones take up around 1.6% of the sample.

The same sample was also used in a study of yellow fever vaccine responses in identical twins. That second report states: According to the authors, the vaccine-induced T cell response in identical twins seemed to be partly convergent and partly specific to each individual. In identical twins, the study followed T cell clones that responded to the vaccine with precision.

The sequencing input was PBMCs. The TCR originated in a woman between 18 and 29 years old in good health.

The DNA reads TGCAGCGTTGAAGGTCAGATGCAAGAGACCCAGTACTTC. It is translated as CSVEGQMQETQYF. Recombination linked TRBV29-1 to TRBJ2-5; too little of a D gene remains to name it. CDR1 is given as SQVTM and CDR2 as ANQGSEA, both from the germline V gene. V is cut by 1 base and J by 2 bases, and the space between the germline ends is 8 bases. The CDR3 measures 13 amino acids from cysteine to phenylalanine. Only CDR3 DNA is held: 39 bases, read in frame from base 1.